These T cell receptor beta chains were read from a single sample in a study of blood T cell repertoires in COVID-19. TCRdb keeps only in-frame clones here, not all; method: immunoSEQ multiplex PCR. The profile shows roughly 500,000 clones, roughly 85% of them singletons. Sequencing used peripheral blood. All receptors derive from a human donor in a cohort sampled during active COVID-19. Both conserved end residues are part of each CDR3. D genes are given only for firm matches. A clone size is listed for some rows: how often the clone was seen (once, few, many), or a class if it is expanded.

D,size,J,V,CDR3,DNA
TRBD1,.,TRBJ2-7,TRBV6-6,CASTYSDRGPYEQYF,TGTGCCAGCACCTATTCGGACAGGGGGCCTTACGAGCAGTACTTC
TRBD2,.,TRBJ2-5,TRBV28,CASSFIKREGETQYF,TGTGCCAGCAGTTTCATCAAGCGGGAGGGGGAGACCCAGTACTTC
.,once,TRBJ1-1,TRBV5-1,CASSLVGGANTEAFF,TGCGCCAGCAGCTTGGTAGGAGGGGCGAACACTGAAGCTTTCTTT
TRBD2,.,TRBJ2-1,TRBV19,CASSIGLAGGEQFF,TGTGCCAGTAGTATCGGACTAGCGGGAGGTGAGCAGTTCTTC
.,once,TRBJ1-3,TRBV6-2/TRBV6-3,CASSYSGFGNTIYF,TGTGCCAGCAGTTACAGCGGGTTTGGAAACACCATATATTTT
TRBD1,.,TRBJ1-2,TRBV2,CASDRTGPNYGYTF,TGTGCCAGCGACAGGACAGGGCCTAACTATGGCTACACCTTC
TRBD1,.,TRBJ1-6,TRBV30,CAWSSRGSSPLHF,TGTGCCTGGAGCTCCAGGGGGAGCTCACCCCTCCACTTT
.,.,TRBJ2-3,TRBV7-9,CASTLGGTDTQYF,TGTGCCAGCACCCTCGGGGGTACAGATACGCAGTATTTT
TRBD1,.,TRBJ2-7,TRBV7-9,CASSSPGQLVNEQYF,TGTGCCAGCAGCTCACCGGGACAGTTAGTGAACGAGCAGTACTTC
.,once,TRBJ2-2,TRBV6-1,CASSEDSQYTGELFF,TGTGCCAGCAGTGAAGATTCGCAGTACACCGGGGAGCTGTTTTTT
.,.,TRBJ1-4,TRBV4-2,CASSQVALGAGENEKLFF,TGTGCCAGCAGCCAAGTGGCCTTAGGGGCAGGCGAGAATGAAAAACTGTTTTTT
.,.,TRBJ1-3,TRBV7-4,CASSFPTGGAGNTIYF,TGTGCCAGCAGCTTCCCAACGGGGGGCGCGGGAAACACCATATATTTT
.,once,TRBJ2-7,TRBV20-1,CSANEDSVGEQYF,TGCAGTGCTAATGAGGACTCGGTAGGGGAGCAGTACTTC
TRBD1,.,TRBJ1-1,TRBV6-5,CASSYSVRGVSEAFF,TGTGCCAGCAGTTACTCGGTCAGGGGGGTGAGTGAAGCTTTCTTT
.,.,TRBJ1-5,TRBV2,CASNTASNQPQHF,TGTGCCAGCAATACAGCTAGCAATCAGCCCCAGCATTTT
.,.,TRBJ2-7,TRBV7-8,CASSISDRVEQYF,TGTGCCAGCAGCATATCGGACAGAGTGGAGCAGTACTTC
TRBD2,.,TRBJ2-1,TRBV6-2/TRBV6-3,CASSYVGTSGHNEQFF,TGTGCCAGCAGTTACGTGGGGACTAGCGGGCACAATGAGCAGTTCTTC
.,once,TRBJ1-5,TRBV7-2,CASARSNQPQHF,TGTGCCTCAGCTAGGAGCAATCAGCCCCAGCATTTT
.,once,TRBJ1-6,TRBV6-5,CASRLMDSPLHF,TGTGCCAGCAGACTAATGGATTCACCCCTCCACTTT
.,.,TRBJ2-1,TRBV19,CASSIDGQGSYNEQFF,TGTGCCAGTAGTATAGACGGGCAGGGCTCCTACAATGAGCAGTTCTTC